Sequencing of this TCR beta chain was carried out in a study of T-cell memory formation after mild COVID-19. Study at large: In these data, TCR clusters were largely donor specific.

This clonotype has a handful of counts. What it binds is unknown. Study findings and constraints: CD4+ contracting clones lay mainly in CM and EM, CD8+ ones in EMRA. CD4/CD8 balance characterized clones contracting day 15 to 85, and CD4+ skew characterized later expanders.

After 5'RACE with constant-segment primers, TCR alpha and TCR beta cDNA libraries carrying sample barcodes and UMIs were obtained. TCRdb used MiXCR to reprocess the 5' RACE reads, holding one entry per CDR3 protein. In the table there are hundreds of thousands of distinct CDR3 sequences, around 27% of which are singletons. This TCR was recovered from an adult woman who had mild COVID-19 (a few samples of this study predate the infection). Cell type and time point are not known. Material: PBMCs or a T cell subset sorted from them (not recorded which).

The CDR3 DNA sequence: TGTGCCAGCAGCCCCCTTACTAGCGGAAGAAGCACAGATACGCAGTATTTT. Amino acid sequence: CASSPLTSGRSTDTQYF. V usage is TRBV9 and J usage is TRBJ2-3; 8 nucleotides agree with TRBD2. The V gene end was trimmed by 4 bases and the J gene end by 0 bases; junction bases not matched to a gene: 10. CDR1 and CDR2 (germline): SGDLS, YYNGEE. There are 17 residues in the CDR3.